This TCR beta chain is from a study of control samples from healthy donors and cancer patients. Data came from immunoSEQ multiplex PCR; TCRdb stores just in-frame clones and leaves some out. The sample records about 79,000 clones, 80% to 95% being singletons. Germline V gene data show CDR1 as LNHDA and CDR2 as SQIVND (reference sequence). The CDR3 runs to 15 residues. Trimming took 6 bases from V and 6 from J, leaving 18 bases between them. The receptor comes from a woman aged 40 to 50 with lung cancer. V and J are TRBV19 and TRBJ2-1; tentative D call: TRBD2 (6 bases). Source material: PBMCs. Here the CDR3 reads CASRLAALVGNEQFF. The DNA of the CDR3 is TGTGCCAGTAGATTAGCGGCTCTGGTAGGCAATGAGCAGTTCTTC.